The entry below gives a single T cell receptor beta chain sequence along with its context. Compared with germline, one end of the junction differs, possibly owing to a read error. The data originate from a study of tumor-infiltrating lymphocytes in primary liver carcinoma. About the study: Patients comprised men and women whose ages fell between 30 and 69 years. Samples produced roughly 3.5 to 7.5 million productive TCRbeta reads, comparable across tissue types.

Starting material of around 490 ng total RNA yielded TCR beta cDNA via a constant-region primer. Three rounds of nested multiplex PCR with slightly modified ARM-PCR produced TCR beta libraries. The first two PCR rounds used TRBV1-TRBV30 forward primers with a C-beta reverse primer, 9 to 10 cycles each. TCRdb re-derived calls from the multiplex PCR reads in MiXCR, one entry per CDR3 protein. This table has over 250,000 distinct CDR3 sequences, about three fifths appearing once. The germline V gene encodes CDR1 SGHKS and CDR2 YYEKEE (reference sequence). The CDR3 loop spans 15 amino acids. Unsorted whole blood yielded the blood RNA, and germline DNA was also extracted.

The sequencing input was peripheral blood. This TCR derives from a woman in her 30s with primary liver carcinoma and hepatitis B virus infection. V and J are TRBV5-5 and TRBJ2-7; D ambiguous. The CDR3 DNA reads TGTACCAGCAGCTTGTGGCCGACGAGCTCCTACGAGCAGTACTTC. It yields the protein CTSSLWPTSSYEQYF.